Following are 10 T cell receptor beta chains from one sample sequenced in a study of OX40 agonist ivuxolimab in advanced cancers. The repertoire was sequenced with immunoSEQ multiplex PCR; TCRdb's copy has only in-frame clones and lacks some. The data hold under 35,000 clones, with 65% to 85% observed a single time. This specimen consisted of CD4+ or CD8+ T cells sorted from blood, obtained in a trial of the OX40 agonist ivuxolimab. Receptor source: an adult with an advanced solid tumor such as melanoma, head and neck, liver or kidney cancer.

V gene TRBV7-9 combines with J gene TRBJ2-1; D is unresolved. CDR3 length: 12 residues. Germline loops: CDR1 SEHNR, CDR2 FQNEAQ (reference sequence). V lost 5 bases and J lost 10, with 12 bases in between. CDR3 region: CASSLLVGEQFF. CDR3 nucleotide sequence: TGTGCCAGCAGCCTTTTAGTAGGGGAGCAGTTCTTC.

The rearrangement joins TRBV7-8 to TRBJ2-3; a weak D match, TRBD2 (6 bases). The CDR3 totals 13 residues. V was cut by 5 bases and J by 2 bases, with 8 bases left in between. Looked up from germline, CDR1 is SGHVS and CDR2 is FQNEAQ. CDR3 in amino acids: CASSRGITDTQYF. The CDR3, as DNA: TGTGCCAGCAGCCGCGGGATCACAGATACGCAGTATTTT.

The V and J genes are TRBV7-9 and TRBJ2-7; 9 bases fit TRBD1. V was pared by 5 bases and J by 3 bases, with 14 bases of the junction left unmatched. This CDR3 region has 17 residues. Per the germline V gene, CDR1 is SEHNR and CDR2 is FQNEAQ (reference sequence). CDR3 nucleotides: TGTGCCAGCAGCCCACACCCCGGACAGGGGTCTTTCTACGAGCAGTACTTC. Encoded protein: CASSPHPGQGSFYEQYF. Full variable domain (remainder filled in from reference TRBV7-9 and TRBJ2-7): DTGVSQNPRHKITKRGQNVTFRCDPISEHNRLYWYRQTLGQGPEFLTYFQNEAQLEKSRLLSDRFSAERPKGSFSTLEIQRTEQGDSAMYLCASSPHPGQGSFYEQYFGPGTRLTVT.

The gene calls are TRBV9 and TRBJ2-1, with D possibly being TRBD2 (7 bases). V was cut by 0 bases and J by 9 bases, with 19 bases left in between. Germline V CDR1 and CDR2: SGDLS, YYNGEE. This CDR3 region has 16 residues. CDR3 coding DNA: TGTGCCAGCAGCGTAGGGTACGCGGGGGCCCTCGGTGAGCAGTTCTTC. Its protein is CASSVGYAGALGEQFF.

V is TRBV5-4 and J is TRBJ2-7; no firm D call. CDR1 is SGHNT, CDR2 YYREEE, per germline (reference sequence). The CDR3 has 12 residues. Deletions cut 3 bases from V and 1 base from J, with 5 bases between. DNA for the CDR3: TGTGCCAGCAGCTATGGGTCCTACGAGCAGTACTTC. Translating it yields CASSYGSYEQYF.

The chain is built from TRBV28 and TRBJ1-4, with D possibly TRBD1 on 6 matching bases. CDR1 is MDHEN, CDR2 SYDVKM, per germline. The CDR3 runs to 12 residues. Between the trimmed V and J ends, which lost 8 bases and 10 bases, there was a span of 14 bases. In DNA form, the CDR3 reads TGTGCCAGCGAGGGGGTCGAGCGAAAACTGTTTTTT. This codes for CASEGVERKLFF.

In this sample, this clone turned up once. The gene calls are TRBV11-2 and TRBJ2-6, with 8 bases fitting TRBD2. The CDR3 runs to 19 residues. Unmatched junction bases numbered 11, after V lost 4 bases and J lost 0 bases. The germline gives CDR1 SGHAT, CDR2 FQNNGV. The CDR3 DNA is TGTGCCAGCAGCTCGTATCTGACGGGGGGGACCTCTGGGGCCAACGTCCTGACTTTC. The encoded protein is CASSSYLTGGTSGANVLTF.

In its sample, this clone was seen a few times. V is TRBV4-1 and J is TRBJ2-7; the D gene is possibly TRBD1 (6 bases). V was clipped by 0 bases and J by 0 bases, with 9 bases between them. This CDR3 has 15 amino acids. In germline, CDR1 is MGHRA, CDR2 YSYEKL. The CDR3 sequence: CASSQDSGHSYEQYF. DNA of the CDR3: TGCGCCAGCAGCCAAGATTCGGGACACTCCTACGAGCAGTACTTC.

For the CDR3, the DNA is TGTGCCAGCAGTGCCGGGACAGTCAGCACAGATACGCAGTATTTT. Amino acids: CASSAGTVSTDTQYF. The chain combines TRBV2 with TRBJ2-3, with TRBD1 matching 7 bases. The CDR3 runs to 15 residues. The ends lost 4 bases at V and 0 bases at J; junction bases unmatched: 4. The V gene's germline CDR1 is SNHLY and CDR2 FYNNEI.

V is TRBV9 and J is TRBJ1-1, with D maybe TRBD1 (5 bases). CDR3 size: 15 residues. V lost 4 bases and J 4 bases, leaving 17 bases between the germline ends. CDR1 is SGDLS and CDR2 is YYNGEE in the germline V gene. CDR3 sequence reads: CASSPNLVGGTEAFF. For the CDR3, the DNA is TGTGCCAGCAGCCCCAACTTAGTGGGGGGCACTGAAGCTTTCTTT.